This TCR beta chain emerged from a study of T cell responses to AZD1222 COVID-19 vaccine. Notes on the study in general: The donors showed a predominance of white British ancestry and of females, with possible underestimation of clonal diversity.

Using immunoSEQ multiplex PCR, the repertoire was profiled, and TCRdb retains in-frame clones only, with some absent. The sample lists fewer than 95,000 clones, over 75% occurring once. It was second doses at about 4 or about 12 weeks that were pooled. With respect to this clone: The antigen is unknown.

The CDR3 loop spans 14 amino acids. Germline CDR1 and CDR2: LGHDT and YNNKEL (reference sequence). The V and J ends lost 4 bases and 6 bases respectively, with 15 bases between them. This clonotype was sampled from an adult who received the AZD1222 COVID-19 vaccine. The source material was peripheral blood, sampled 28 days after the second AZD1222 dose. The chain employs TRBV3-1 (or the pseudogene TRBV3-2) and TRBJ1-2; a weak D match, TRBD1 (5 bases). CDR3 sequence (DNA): TGTGCCAGCAGCCGGAGCGGGGGGAGGGATGGCTACACCTTC. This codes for CASSRSGGRDGYTF.